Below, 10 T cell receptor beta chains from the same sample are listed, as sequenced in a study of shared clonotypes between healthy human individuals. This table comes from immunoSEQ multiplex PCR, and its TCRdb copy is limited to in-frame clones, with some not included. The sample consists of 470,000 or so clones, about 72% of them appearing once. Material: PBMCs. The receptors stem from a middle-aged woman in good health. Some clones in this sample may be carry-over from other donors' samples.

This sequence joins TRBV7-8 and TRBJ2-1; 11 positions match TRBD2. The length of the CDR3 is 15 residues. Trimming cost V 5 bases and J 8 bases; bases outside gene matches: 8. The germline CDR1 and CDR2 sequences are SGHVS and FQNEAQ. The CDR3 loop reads CASSLTSGIRDEQFF. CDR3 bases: TGTGCCAGCAGCCTGACTAGCGGGATTAGAGATGAGCAGTTCTTC.

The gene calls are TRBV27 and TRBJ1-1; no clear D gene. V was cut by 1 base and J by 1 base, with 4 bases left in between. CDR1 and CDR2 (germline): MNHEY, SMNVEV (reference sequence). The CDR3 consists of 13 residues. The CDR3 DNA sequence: TGTGCCAGCAGTTTATTCTGGAACACTGAAGCTTTCTTT. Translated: CASSLFWNTEAFF.

The CDR3 DNA is TGCGCCAGCAGCCAAGCACCCAGGGAAGGTGGCTACACCTTC. It is translated as CASSQAPREGGYTF. This rearrangement joins TRBV4-3 to TRBJ1-2; D might be TRBD1 (5 bases). Germline CDR1 reads LGHNA; CDR2 reads YSLEER. V was shortened by 1 base and J by 7 bases, with 13 bases between the two germline ends. The CDR3 runs 14 residues.

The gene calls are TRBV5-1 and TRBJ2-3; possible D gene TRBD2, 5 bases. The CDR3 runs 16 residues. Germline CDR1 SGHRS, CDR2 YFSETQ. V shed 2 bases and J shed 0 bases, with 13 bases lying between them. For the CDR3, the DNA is TGCGCCAGCAGCTTATCGGACTCCCCCAGCACAGATACGCAGTATTTT. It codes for CASSLSDSPSTDTQYF.

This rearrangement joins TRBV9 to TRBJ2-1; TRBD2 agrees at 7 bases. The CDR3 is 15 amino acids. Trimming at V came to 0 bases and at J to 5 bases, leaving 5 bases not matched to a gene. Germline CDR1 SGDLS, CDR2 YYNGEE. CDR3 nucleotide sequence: TGTGCCAGCAGCGTAGGGGCGGGAGAAGACAATGAGCAGTTCTTC. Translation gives CASSVGAGEDNEQFF.

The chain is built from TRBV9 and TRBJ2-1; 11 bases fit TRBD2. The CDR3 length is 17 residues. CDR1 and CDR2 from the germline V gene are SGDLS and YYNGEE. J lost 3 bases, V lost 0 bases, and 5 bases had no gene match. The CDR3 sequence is CASSVVGGTSGYNEQFF. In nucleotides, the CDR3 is TGTGCCAGCAGCGTAGTCGGGGGGACTAGCGGCTACAATGAGCAGTTCTTC.

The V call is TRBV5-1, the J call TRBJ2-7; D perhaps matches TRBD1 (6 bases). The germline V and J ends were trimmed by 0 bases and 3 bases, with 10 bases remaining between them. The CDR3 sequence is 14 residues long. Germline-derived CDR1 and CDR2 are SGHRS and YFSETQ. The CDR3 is CASSLVGQRYEQYF. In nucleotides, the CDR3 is TGCGCCAGCAGCTTGGTTGGACAGCGCTACGAGCAGTACTTC.

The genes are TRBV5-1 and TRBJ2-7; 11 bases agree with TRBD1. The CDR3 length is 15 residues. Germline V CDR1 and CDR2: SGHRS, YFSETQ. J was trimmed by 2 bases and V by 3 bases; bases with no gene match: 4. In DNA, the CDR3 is TGCGCCAGCAGCTCGGGGACAGGGGGTGCCTACGAGCAGTACTTC. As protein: CASSSGTGGAYEQYF.

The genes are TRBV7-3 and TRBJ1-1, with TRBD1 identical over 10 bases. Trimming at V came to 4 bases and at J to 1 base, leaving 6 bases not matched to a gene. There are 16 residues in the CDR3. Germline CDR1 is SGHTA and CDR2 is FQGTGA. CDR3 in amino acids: CASSSGTGASNTEAFF. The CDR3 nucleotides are TGTGCCAGCAGCTCCGGGACAGGGGCCTCGAACACTGAAGCTTTCTTT.

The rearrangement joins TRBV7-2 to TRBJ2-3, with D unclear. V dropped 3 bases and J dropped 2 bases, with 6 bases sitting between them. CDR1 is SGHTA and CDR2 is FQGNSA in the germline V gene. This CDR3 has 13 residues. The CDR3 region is CASSFVTTDTQYF. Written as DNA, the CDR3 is TGTGCCAGCAGCTTTGTCACCACAGATACGCAGTATTTT. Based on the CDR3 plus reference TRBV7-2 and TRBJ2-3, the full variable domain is GAGVSQSPSNKVTEKGKDVELRCDPISGHTALYWYRQSLGQGLEFLIYFQGNSAPDKSGLPSDRFSAERTGGSVSTLTIQRTQQEDSAVYLCASSFVTTDTQYFGPGTRLTVL.